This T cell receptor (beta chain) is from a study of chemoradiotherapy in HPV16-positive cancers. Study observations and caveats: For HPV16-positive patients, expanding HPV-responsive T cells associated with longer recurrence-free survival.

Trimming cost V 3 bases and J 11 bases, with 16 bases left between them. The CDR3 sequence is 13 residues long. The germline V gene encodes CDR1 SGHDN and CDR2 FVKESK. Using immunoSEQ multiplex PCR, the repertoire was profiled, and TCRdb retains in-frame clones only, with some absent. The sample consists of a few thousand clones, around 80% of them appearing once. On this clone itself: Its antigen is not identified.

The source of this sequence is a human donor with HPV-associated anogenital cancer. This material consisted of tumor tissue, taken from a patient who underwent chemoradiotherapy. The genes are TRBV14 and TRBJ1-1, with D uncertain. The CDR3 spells CASSQFLTLGAFF. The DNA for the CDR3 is TGTGCCAGCAGCCAGTTTTTGACGCTCGGGGCTTTCTTT.